This TCR beta chain came from a study of T cells in Graves' hyperthyroidism and ophthalmopathy. The study, taken as a whole, reports: Classification by a 13 V-J model distinguished ophthalmopathy from stable hyperthyroidism. Prediction of ophthalmopathy progression came a median 6.5 months pre-onset. Expanded thyroid clonotypes (above 0.001) were mostly also found in blood.

V gave up 6 bases and J gave up 4 bases; unmatched junction bases: 8. The CDR3 extends over 15 amino acids. Amplification targeted TCR beta CDR3 regions from RNA transcripts. TCR CDR3 regions were first amplified by RT-PCR with HTBI primers. Each CDR3 protein is one row after TCRdb ran MiXCR on the multiplex PCR reads. The table lists around 520,000 distinct CDR3 sequences, 11% to 15% of them singletons. Patients aged 18 to 65 had newly diagnosed hyperthyroidism of under 2 months' duration. Note on this clonotype: The antigen remains unidentified.

Input material: blood. The rearrangement joins TRBV12-3 or TRBV12-4 to TRBJ2-7; TRBD2 matches 11 bases. This receptor was taken from a woman between 40 and 50 years old with Graves' hyperthyroidism. CDR3 amino acids: CASSQGPSGGYEQYF. DNA of the CDR3: TGTGCCAGCAGCCAGGGCCCTAGCGGGGGGTACGAGCAGTACTTC.